This T cell receptor (beta chain) stems from a study of long-term antiretroviral therapy in people with HIV. This clone has only one observation. CDR3 length: 15 amino acids. Germline V CDR1 and CDR2: SGDLS, YYNGEE. V lost 2 bases and J lost 5, with 14 bases in between. Runs used v3.0 of the immunoSEQ assay and were done at survey level. What sequencing targeted per sample was roughly 40,000-55,000 T-cell genomes. Profiled with immunoSEQ multiplex PCR; TCRdb holds only in-frame clones, not every one. The table records 26,000 or so clones, roughly 86% of them present only once. The chain recombines TRBV9 with TRBJ2-1; tentative D call: TRBD1 (6 bases). The TCR sequence derives from a woman in her thirties with HIV. The sequencing here drew on unsorted PBMCs, taken 1.9 years after starting antiretroviral therapy. The CDR3 reads CASSVQGNFNNEQFF. The DNA of the CDR3 is TGTGCCAGCAGCGTGCAGGGGAACTTTAACAATGAGCAGTTCTTC.